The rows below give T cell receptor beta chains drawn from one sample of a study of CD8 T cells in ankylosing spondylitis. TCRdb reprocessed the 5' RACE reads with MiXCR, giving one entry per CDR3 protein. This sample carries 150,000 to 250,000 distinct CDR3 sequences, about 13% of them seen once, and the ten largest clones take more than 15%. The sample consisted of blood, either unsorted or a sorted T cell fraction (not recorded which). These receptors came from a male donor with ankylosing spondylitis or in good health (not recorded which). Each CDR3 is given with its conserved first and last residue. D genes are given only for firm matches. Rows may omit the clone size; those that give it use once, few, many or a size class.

CDR3aa: CASSQEIAGGTDTQYF; CDR3nt: TGTGCCAGCAGCCAAGAGATAGCGGGGGGCACAGATACGCAGTATTTT; d_gene: TRBD2; j_gene: TRBJ2-3; abundance: many; v_gene: TRBV4-2
CDR3aa: CASSLGQSGGSETQYF; CDR3nt: TGTGCCAGCAGTTTAGGACAGTCCGGGGGTAGTGAGACCCAGTACTTC; d_gene: .; j_gene: TRBJ2-5; abundance: .; v_gene: TRBV27
CDR3aa: CASSQERGGLPYNEQFF; CDR3nt: TGTGCCAGCAGCCAAGAAAGGGGGGGCCTACCCTACAATGAGCAGTTCTTC; d_gene: .; j_gene: TRBJ2-1; abundance: few; v_gene: TRBV3-1
CDR3aa: CASRPGAQLGANVLTF; CDR3nt: TGTGCCAGCAGACCCGGGGCACAGTTGGGGGCCAACGTCCTGACTTTC; d_gene: .; j_gene: TRBJ2-6; abundance: .; v_gene: TRBV27
CDR3aa: CASSGLEETQYF; CDR3nt: TGTGCCAGCAGCGGACTAGAAGAGACCCAGTACTTC; d_gene: .; j_gene: TRBJ2-5; abundance: few; v_gene: TRBV9
CDR3aa: CASSVGWSGSYEQYF; CDR3nt: TGTGCCAGCAGCGTAGGGTGGAGCGGGAGTTACGAGCAGTACTTC; d_gene: TRBD2; j_gene: TRBJ2-7; abundance: .; v_gene: TRBV9
CDR3aa: CASSELAGGPETQYF; CDR3nt: TGTGCCAGCAGTGAACTAGCGGGGGGGCCAGAGACCCAGTACTTC; d_gene: TRBD2; j_gene: TRBJ2-5; abundance: many; v_gene: TRBV6-1
CDR3aa: CASSPMTSGGYNEQFF; CDR3nt: TGCGCCAGCAGTCCTATGACTAGCGGGGGCTACAATGAGCAGTTCTTC; d_gene: TRBD2; j_gene: TRBJ2-1; abundance: many; v_gene: TRBV5-1
CDR3aa: CASSAGTGRETQYF; CDR3nt: TGTGCCAGCAGCGCCGGGACAGGGCGGGAGACCCAGTACTTC; d_gene: TRBD1; j_gene: TRBJ2-5; abundance: .; v_gene: TRBV5-8
CDR3aa: CATSRDQGRGEKLFF; CDR3nt: TGTGCCACCAGCAGAGATCAGGGTAGGGGCGAAAAACTGTTTTTT; d_gene: .; j_gene: TRBJ1-4; abundance: few; v_gene: TRBV15
CDR3aa: CASSKYKAPSYEQYF; CDR3nt: TGTGCCAGCAGCAAATATAAGGCCCCCTCCTACGAGCAGTACTTC; d_gene: .; j_gene: TRBJ2-7; abundance: few; v_gene: TRBV21-1
CDR3aa: CASSFLRDRTDTQYF; CDR3nt: TGTGCCAGCAGTTTCCTCCGGGACCGCACAGATACGCAGTATTTT; d_gene: .; j_gene: TRBJ2-3; abundance: few; v_gene: TRBV28
CDR3aa: CASSLAWDQPQHF; CDR3nt: TGCGCCAGCAGCTTGGCCTGGGATCAGCCCCAGCATTTT; d_gene: .; j_gene: TRBJ1-5; abundance: many; v_gene: TRBV5-1
CDR3aa: CASSLGFYQPQHF; CDR3nt: TGTGCCAGCAGTTTGGGCTTTTATCAGCCCCAGCATTTT; d_gene: .; j_gene: TRBJ1-5; abundance: .; v_gene: TRBV12-3/TRBV12-4
CDR3aa: CSASRYNEQFF; CDR3nt: TGCAGTGCTAGCCGTTACAATGAGCAGTTCTTC; d_gene: .; j_gene: TRBJ2-1; abundance: few; v_gene: TRBV20-1
CDR3aa: CASSQGPAEGDYEQYF; CDR3nt: TGCGCCAGCAGCCAAGGGCCTGCGGAGGGGGACTACGAGCAGTACTTC; d_gene: .; j_gene: TRBJ2-7; abundance: few; v_gene: TRBV4-1
CDR3aa: CARGWETQYF; CDR3nt: TGTGCCAGGGGGTGGGAGACCCAGTACTTC; d_gene: .; j_gene: TRBJ2-5; abundance: few; v_gene: TRBV21-1
CDR3aa: CASSFGAPRQFF; CDR3nt: TGTGCCAGCAGTTTTGGGGCTCCCAGGCAGTTCTTC; d_gene: .; j_gene: TRBJ2-1; abundance: many; v_gene: TRBV12-3/TRBV12-4
CDR3aa: CASRRTDTNYGYTF; CDR3nt: TGCGCCAGCAGAAGGACCGATACTAACTATGGCTACACCTTC; d_gene: .; j_gene: TRBJ1-2; abundance: few; v_gene: TRBV5-1
CDR3aa: CASGLITEAFF; CDR3nt: TGTGCCAGCGGGTTGATCACTGAAGCTTTCTTT; d_gene: .; j_gene: TRBJ1-1; abundance: few; v_gene: TRBV2
CDR3aa: CASSETSYTEAFF; CDR3nt: TGTGCCAGCAGTGAGACCAGTTACACTGAAGCTTTCTTT; d_gene: .; j_gene: TRBJ1-1; abundance: .; v_gene: TRBV2
CDR3aa: CASNDGYEQYF; CDR3nt: TGTGCCAGCAATGACGGCTACGAGCAGTACTTC; d_gene: .; j_gene: TRBJ2-7; abundance: many; v_gene: TRBV27
CDR3aa: CASSHRQGTNYEQYF; CDR3nt: TGTGCCAGCAGCCATCGACAGGGGACGAACTACGAGCAGTACTTC; d_gene: TRBD1; j_gene: TRBJ2-7; abundance: .; v_gene: TRBV7-8
CDR3aa: CASSLVWTEGGSYNEQFF; CDR3nt: TGCGCCAGCAGCTTGGTCTGGACGGAGGGTGGCTCCTACAATGAGCAGTTCTTC; d_gene: .; j_gene: TRBJ2-1; abundance: few; v_gene: TRBV5-1
CDR3aa: CASSGGTGYSNQPQHF; CDR3nt: TGTGCCAGCAGTGGAGGGACAGGCTATAGCAATCAGCCCCAGCATTTT; d_gene: TRBD1; j_gene: TRBJ1-5; abundance: few; v_gene: TRBV25-1
CDR3aa: CASSFGGDSYEQYF; CDR3nt: TGCGCCAGCAGCTTCGGAGGGGACTCCTACGAGCAGTACTTC; d_gene: .; j_gene: TRBJ2-7; abundance: many; v_gene: TRBV5-1
CDR3aa: CASSYGSNEQFF; CDR3nt: TGTGCCAGCAGTTACGGTTCCAATGAGCAGTTCTTC; d_gene: .; j_gene: TRBJ2-1; abundance: many; v_gene: TRBV12-3/TRBV12-4
CDR3aa: CASSGGGRAEAFF; CDR3nt: TGTGCCAGCAGCGGAGGGGGTAGGGCTGAAGCTTTCTTT; d_gene: .; j_gene: TRBJ1-1; abundance: few; v_gene: TRBV5-6
CDR3aa: CASSRTSGSPNEQFF; CDR3nt: TGTGCCAGCAGCCGGACTAGCGGGAGTCCCAATGAGCAGTTCTTC; d_gene: TRBD2; j_gene: TRBJ2-1; abundance: .; v_gene: TRBV7-6
CDR3aa: CASSPRLAEYNEQFF; CDR3nt: TGTGCCAGCTCACCGAGGCTAGCGGAGTACAATGAGCAGTTCTTC; d_gene: TRBD2; j_gene: TRBJ2-1; abundance: .; v_gene: TRBV18
CDR3aa: CASSLRVGGVDTQYF; CDR3nt: TGTGCCAGCAGCTTACGGGTCGGGGGGGTAGATACGCAGTATTTT; d_gene: TRBD2; j_gene: TRBJ2-3; abundance: few; v_gene: TRBV7-9
CDR3aa: CASNKGTANNEQFF; CDR3nt: TGTGCCAGCAATAAAGGAACAGCCAACAATGAGCAGTTCTTC; d_gene: .; j_gene: TRBJ2-1; abundance: few; v_gene: TRBV12-3/TRBV12-4
CDR3aa: CASGAAGSVGETQYF; CDR3nt: TGTGCTAGTGGAGCCGCAGGGAGCGTCGGAGAGACCCAGTACTTC; d_gene: .; j_gene: TRBJ2-5; abundance: many; v_gene: TRBV12-5
CDR3aa: CASRGRGYNEQFF; CDR3nt: TGTGCCAGTAGGGGGAGAGGGTACAATGAGCAGTTCTTC; d_gene: .; j_gene: TRBJ2-1; abundance: .; v_gene: TRBV19
CDR3aa: CASSQDLASNAYEQYF; CDR3nt: TGCGCCAGCAGCCAAGACCTTGCGAGTAACGCCTACGAGCAGTACTTC; d_gene: .; j_gene: TRBJ2-7; abundance: many; v_gene: TRBV4-1
CDR3aa: CAIGQGPYNEQFF; CDR3nt: TGTGCCATCGGACAGGGACCATACAATGAGCAGTTCTTC; d_gene: TRBD1; j_gene: TRBJ2-1; abundance: many; v_gene: TRBV27
CDR3aa: CSVVTWGAALTDTQYF; CDR3nt: TGCAGCGTTGTGACCTGGGGAGCGGCCCTCACAGATACGCAGTATTTT; d_gene: .; j_gene: TRBJ2-3; abundance: few; v_gene: TRBV29-1
CDR3aa: CASSPGFSGEQYF; CDR3nt: TGTGCCAGCAGCCCGGGATTTTCGGGCGAGCAGTACTTC; d_gene: .; j_gene: TRBJ2-7; abundance: few; v_gene: TRBV27